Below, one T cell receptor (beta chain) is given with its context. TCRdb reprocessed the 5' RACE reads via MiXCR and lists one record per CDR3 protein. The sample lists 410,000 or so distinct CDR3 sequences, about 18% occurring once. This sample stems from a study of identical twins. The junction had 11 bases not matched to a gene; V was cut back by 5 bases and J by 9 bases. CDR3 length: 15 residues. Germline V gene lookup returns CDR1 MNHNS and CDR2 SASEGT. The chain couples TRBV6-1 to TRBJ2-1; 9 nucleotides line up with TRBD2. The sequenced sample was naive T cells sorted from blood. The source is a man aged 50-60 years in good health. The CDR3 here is CASSPQGLAAGEQFF. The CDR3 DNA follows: TGTGCCAGCAGTCCTCAGGGACTAGCCGCAGGTGAGCAGTTCTTC.